Each of the 21 T cell receptor beta chains below was sequenced from the same sample in a study of OX40 agonist ivuxolimab in advanced cancers. Measured with immunoSEQ multiplex PCR; TCRdb has only the in-frame clones, and not every one. The sample shows approximately 94,000 clones, 92% of them seen only once. This sample comprised CD4+ or CD8+ T cells sorted from blood, obtained in a trial of the OX40 agonist ivuxolimab. The receptors derive from an adult with an advanced solid tumor such as melanoma, head and neck, liver or kidney cancer.

The chain has TRBV27 and TRBJ1-1; tentative D call: TRBD1 (5 bases). This CDR3 region has 14 residues. Germline V gene data show CDR1 as MNHEY and CDR2 as SMNVEV (reference sequence). V lost 6 bases and J lost 1, with 12 bases in between. The CDR3 DNA reads as TGTGCCAGCAGCCCAGGGAGCAGGAACACTGAAGCTTTCTTT. Protein sequence: CASSPGSRNTEAFF.

The V gene is TRBV5-1, the J gene TRBJ2-3; D tentatively reads TRBD1 or TRBD2 (5 bases each). The V and J ends lost 0 bases and 2 bases respectively, with 10 bases between them. This CDR3 region has 15 residues. Germline V lookup: CDR1 SGHRS, CDR2 YFSETQ. The CDR3 sequence is CASSLALGTTDTQYF. The CDR3 coding sequence is TGCGCCAGCAGCTTGGCCCTGGGGACCACAGATACGCAGTATTTT.

The gene calls are TRBV7-6 and TRBJ2-2; no clear D. V lost 3 bases and J lost 3, with 11 bases in between. CDR3 length equals 15 residues. Germline V gene sequence: CDR1 SGHVS, CDR2 FNYEAQ. CDR3 sequence: CASSFTSSYTGELFF. The CDR3 DNA reads as TGTGCCAGCAGCTTTACCAGTTCGTACACCGGGGAGCTGTTTTTT.

The chain links TRBV7-6 to TRBJ1-3; no firm D call. Germline V gives CDR1 SGHVS, CDR2 FNYEAQ. V was trimmed by 0 bases and J by 0 bases, leaving 9 bases between them. This CDR3 is 16 amino acids long. As DNA, the CDR3 is TGTGCCAGCAGCTTAGCCGAGGGAATCTCTGGAAACACCATATATTTT. This translates into CASSLAEGISGNTIYF.

The CDR3 nucleotides read TGTGCCAGCAGTGCGGGACTAGCGTTTTCCACAGATACGCAGTATTTT. Residues: CASSAGLAFSTDTQYF. The rearrangement links TRBV2 to TRBJ2-3; 10 positions agree with TRBD2. The length of the CDR3 is 16 residues. The J segment lost 2 bases and the V segment lost 4 bases, leaving 6 bases of the junction unmatched. CDR1 and CDR2 from the germline V gene are SNHLY and FYNNEI.

The J gene is TRBJ1-1, the V gene TRBV5-5; 7 positions match TRBD1. Germline loops: CDR1 SGHKS, CDR2 YYEKEE (reference sequence). V trimming: 0 bases; J trimming: 7 bases; junction bases outside the gene matches: 6. This CDR3 comprises 14 residues. The CDR3 bases are TGTGCCAGCAGCTTGGTAGGGACAGTCTATGAAGCTTTCTTT. Translation: CASSLVGTVYEAFF.

The chain links TRBV15 to TRBJ2-3, with 8 bases matching TRBD2. This CDR3 has 16 amino acids. Germline CDR1 is LNHNV and CDR2 is YYDKDF (reference sequence). V lost 4 bases and J lost 2; bases outside the gene matches: 8. CDR3: CATSTRISGDTDTQYF. The CDR3 DNA is TGTGCCACCAGCACCAGAATTAGCGGGGACACAGATACGCAGTATTTT.

The V gene is TRBV11-2, the J gene TRBJ1-1, with D unresolved. Germline assignment: CDR1 SGHAT and CDR2 FQNNGV. Deletions cut 4 bases from V and 5 bases from J, with 5 bases between. The CDR3 has 11 amino acids. The CDR3 region is CASSSLTEAFF. CDR3 bases: TGTGCCAGCAGCTCTTTAACTGAAGCTTTCTTT.

The chain links TRBV25-1 to TRBJ2-1; 12 bases map to TRBD2. CDR1 is MGHDK, CDR2 SYGVNS, per germline. V lost 7 bases to trimming and J lost 10 bases; unmatched junction nucleotides: 2. The CDR3 is 12 residues long. CDR3 amino acids: CASTSGRGEQFF. The CDR3 coding sequence is TGTGCCAGCACTAGCGGGAGGGGCGAGCAGTTCTTC.

The chain joins TRBV5-1 to TRBJ2-7; TRBD1 might be the D (6 bases). V lost 0 bases and J lost 1, with 14 bases in between. There are 16 residues in the CDR3. Germline values: CDR1 SGHRS, CDR2 YFSETQ. CDR3 sequence reads: CASSLEATGPSYEQYF. The CDR3 DNA sequence: TGCGCCAGCAGCTTGGAGGCGACAGGACCTTCCTACGAGCAGTACTTC.

The chain uses TRBV6-5 and TRBJ2-1; D is tentatively TRBD1 or TRBD2 (5 bases each). CDR3 size: 15 residues. CDR1 is MNHEY and CDR2 is SVGAGI in the germline V gene. V shed 2 bases and J shed 1 base, with 9 bases lying between them. In DNA form, the CDR3 reads TGTGCCAGCAGTTACGAGAGGGGTTCCTACAATGAGCAGTTCTTC. This sequence encodes CASSYERGSYNEQFF.

The chain is built from TRBV11-2 and TRBJ2-5; a possible D gene is TRBD1 (5 bases). V shed 5 bases and J shed 2 bases, with 18 bases lying between them. The CDR3 covers 16 residues. The germline CDR1 and CDR2 sequences are SGHAT and FQNNGV. The CDR3 sequence is CASSHRFVGRQETQYF. The CDR3 bases are TGTGCCAGCAGCCACCGATTTGTGGGGCGGCAAGAGACCCAGTACTTC.

This chain connects TRBV4-3 to TRBJ1-5; D gene unclear. The CDR3 has 14 residues. Germline V gene data show CDR1 as LGHNA and CDR2 as YSLEER. Trimming cost V 1 base and J 4 bases, with 8 bases left between them. CDR3 bases: TGCGCCAGCAGCCAAGGGACGGCAAATCAGCCCCAGCATTTT. This translates into CASSQGTANQPQHF.

The chain joins TRBV27 to TRBJ2-1; 7 nucleotides align to TRBD1. The junction had 3 bases not matched to a gene; V was cut back by 6 bases and J by 1 base. The V gene's germline CDR1 is MNHEY and CDR2 SMNVEV (reference sequence). The CDR3 extends over 14 amino acids. CDR3 sequence: CASSRQGSYNEQFF. CDR3 bases: TGTGCCAGCAGCAGACAGGGATCCTACAATGAGCAGTTCTTC.

The CDR3 DNA reads TGTGCCAGCAGCTTCCTGAGAAATGCGGGACAGGGGAGGGAGACCCAGTACTTC. Protein sequence: CASSFLRNAGQGRETQYF. This chain uses TRBV7-6 with TRBJ2-5; 10 bases fit TRBD1. CDR3 length: 18 amino acids. The V and J ends lost 3 bases and 5 bases, in that order; junction bases with no gene match: 15. The germline gives CDR1 SGHVS, CDR2 FNYEAQ.

The chain is built from TRBV6-5 and TRBJ1-2; 7 nucleotides align to TRBD1. This CDR3 region has 16 residues. Germline CDR1 reads MNHEY; CDR2 reads SVGAGI. Trimming cost V 3 bases and J 3 bases; bases outside gene matches: 10. CDR3 sequence reads: CASSYREGGIDYGYTF. The CDR3 DNA follows: TGTGCCAGCAGTTATCGGGAAGGGGGCATCGACTATGGCTACACCTTC.

This sequence joins TRBV7-2 and TRBJ1-5; D possibly corresponds to TRBD1 (5 bases). The CDR3 is 16 residues long. CDR1 SGHTA and CDR2 FQGNSA come from the germline V gene. Trimming took off 2 bases at V and 4 bases at J, with 15 bases between the two ends. The CDR3 DNA reads as TGTGCCAGCAGCTTATTTTTTGCGGGGGGGAATCAGCCCCAGCATTTT. Encoded protein: CASSLFFAGGNQPQHF.

The chain joins TRBV13 to TRBJ1-4, with TRBD1 matching over 8 bases. This CDR3 region has 15 residues. V gave up 2 bases and J gave up 10 bases; unmatched junction bases: 9. Per the germline V gene, CDR1 is PRHDT and CDR2 is FYEKMQ (reference sequence). This chain's CDR3 is CASSLYGRGQGKLFF. The CDR3 region has the DNA TGTGCCAGCAGCTTATACGGCAGGGGGCAGGGAAAACTGTTTTTT.

The genes are TRBV4-1 and TRBJ1-5; D is perhaps TRBD1 (6 bases). V gave up 4 bases and J gave up 6 bases, with 16 bases separating them. CDR3 size: 15 residues. In germline, CDR1 is MGHRA, CDR2 YSYEKL. The CDR3 nucleotides are TGCGCCAGCAGCCGGACCAGGGGAGAGGGTCAGCCCCAGCATTTT. It codes for CASSRTRGEGQPQHF.

V is TRBV12-5 and J is TRBJ2-7; D remains unclear. Germline CDR1 LGHNT, CDR2 FRNRAP. This CDR3 comprises 15 residues. V shed 6 bases and J shed 4 bases, with 19 bases lying between them. The CDR3 loop reads CASGTDNSRLYEQYF. CDR3 in DNA: TGTGCTAGTGGAACAGACAATTCAAGACTGTACGAGCAGTACTTC.

The V gene is TRBV27, the J gene TRBJ2-7; a possible D gene is TRBD2 (6 bases). Germline V gives CDR1 MNHEY, CDR2 SMNVEV (reference sequence). V was pared by 3 bases and J by 4 bases, with 19 bases between. The CDR3 consists of 16 residues. The CDR3 sequence: CASSLGSGEMDYEQYF. CDR3 bases: TGTGCCAGCAGTTTGGGGTCGGGGGAAATGGATTACGAGCAGTACTTC.